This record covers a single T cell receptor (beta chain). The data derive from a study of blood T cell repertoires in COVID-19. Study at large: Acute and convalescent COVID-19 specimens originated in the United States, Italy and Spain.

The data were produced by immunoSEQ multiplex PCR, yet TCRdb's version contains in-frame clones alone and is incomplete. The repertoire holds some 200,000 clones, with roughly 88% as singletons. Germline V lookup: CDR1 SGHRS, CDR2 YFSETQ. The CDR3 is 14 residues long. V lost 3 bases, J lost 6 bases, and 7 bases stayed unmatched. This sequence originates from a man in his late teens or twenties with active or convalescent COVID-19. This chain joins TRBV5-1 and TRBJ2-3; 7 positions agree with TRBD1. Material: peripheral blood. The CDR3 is CASSSYDRDDTQYF. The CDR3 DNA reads TGCGCCAGCAGCTCCTACGACAGGGACGATACGCAGTATTTT. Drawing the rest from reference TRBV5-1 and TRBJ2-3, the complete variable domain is KAGVTQTPRYLIKTRGQQVTLSCSPISGHRSVSWYQQTPGQGLQFLFEYFSETQRNKGNFPGRFSGRQFSNSRSEMNVSTLELGDSALYLCASSSYDRDDTQYFGPGTRLTVL.